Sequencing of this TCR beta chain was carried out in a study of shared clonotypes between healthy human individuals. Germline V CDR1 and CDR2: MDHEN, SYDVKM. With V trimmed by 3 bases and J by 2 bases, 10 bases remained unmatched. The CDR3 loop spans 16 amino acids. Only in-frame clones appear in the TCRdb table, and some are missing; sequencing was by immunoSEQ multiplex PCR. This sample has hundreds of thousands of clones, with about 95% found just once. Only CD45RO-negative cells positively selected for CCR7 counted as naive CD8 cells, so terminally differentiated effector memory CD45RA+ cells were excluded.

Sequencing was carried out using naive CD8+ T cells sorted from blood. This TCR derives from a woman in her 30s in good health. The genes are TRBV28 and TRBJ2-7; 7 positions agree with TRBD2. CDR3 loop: CASSLAPRLAAYEQYF. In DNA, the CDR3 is TGTGCCAGCAGTTTGGCCCCGCGGCTAGCGGCCTACGAGCAGTACTTC.